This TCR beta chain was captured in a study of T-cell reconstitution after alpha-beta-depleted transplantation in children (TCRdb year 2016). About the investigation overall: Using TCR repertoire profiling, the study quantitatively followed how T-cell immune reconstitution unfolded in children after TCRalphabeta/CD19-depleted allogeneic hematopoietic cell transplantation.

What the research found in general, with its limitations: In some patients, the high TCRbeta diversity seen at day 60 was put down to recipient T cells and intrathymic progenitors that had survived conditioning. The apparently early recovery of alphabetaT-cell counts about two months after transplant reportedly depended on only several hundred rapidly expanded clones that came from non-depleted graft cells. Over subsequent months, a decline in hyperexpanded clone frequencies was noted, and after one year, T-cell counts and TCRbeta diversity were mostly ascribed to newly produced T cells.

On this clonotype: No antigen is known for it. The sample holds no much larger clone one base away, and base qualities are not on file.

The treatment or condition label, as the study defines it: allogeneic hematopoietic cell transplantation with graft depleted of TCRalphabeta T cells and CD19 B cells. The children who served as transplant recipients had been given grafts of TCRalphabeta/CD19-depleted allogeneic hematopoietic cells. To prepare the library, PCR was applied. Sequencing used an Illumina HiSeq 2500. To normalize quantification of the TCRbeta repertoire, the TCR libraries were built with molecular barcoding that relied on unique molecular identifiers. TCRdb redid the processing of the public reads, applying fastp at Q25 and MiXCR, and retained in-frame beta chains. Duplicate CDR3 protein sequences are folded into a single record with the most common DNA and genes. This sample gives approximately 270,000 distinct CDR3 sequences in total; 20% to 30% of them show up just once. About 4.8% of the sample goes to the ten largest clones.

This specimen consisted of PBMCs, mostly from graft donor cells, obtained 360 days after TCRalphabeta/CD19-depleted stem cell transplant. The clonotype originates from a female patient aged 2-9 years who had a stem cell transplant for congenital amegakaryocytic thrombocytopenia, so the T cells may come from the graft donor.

The encoded CDR3 is CSVSFAFMNTEAFF. DNA sequence: TGCAGCGTTTCTTTTGCATTCATGAACACTGAAGCTTTCTTT. The rearrangement combines TRBV29-1 with TRBJ1-1; the D gene identity is not certain. The junction carries 13 bases between V and J, which are trimmed by 5 bases and 0 bases respectively. The germline V gene specifies SQVTM as CDR1 and ANQGSEA as CDR2. The CDR3 contains 14 residues, cysteine and phenylalanine counted. The read is trimmed to its CDR3 DNA, 42 bases read in frame from base 1.